This passage covers 30 T cell receptor beta chains from one sample sequenced in a study of blood T cell repertoires in COVID-19. Clones were sequenced by immunoSEQ multiplex PCR, and TCRdb holds only the in-frame ones, with some missing. The table lists a few hundred thousand clones, 86% of them singletons. Material: peripheral blood. The receptors shown here come from a woman in her 70s with COVID-19, enrolled during active disease.

This clone was picked up a small number of times. The chain recombines TRBV7-2 with TRBJ2-7, with TRBD2 matching 8 bases. Germline assignment: CDR1 SGHTA and CDR2 FQGNSA. V shed 7 bases and J 3 bases; nucleotides not matched to a gene: 8. This CDR3 has 14 amino acids. For the CDR3, the DNA is TGTGCCAGCACCCAAACTAGCGGTCGCTACGAGCAGTACTTC. Protein: CASTQTSGRYEQYF.

V is TRBV2 and J is TRBJ2-3; TRBD2 is a possible D gene (6 bases). Trimming removed 3 bases at V and 9 bases at J, with 16 bases between. The CDR3 loop spans 14 amino acids. Germline V CDR1 and CDR2: SNHLY, FYNNEI. Here the CDR3 reads CASSDSGGTRTQYF. In DNA, the CDR3 is TGTGCCAGCAGTGACTCGGGCGGGACGCGGACGCAGTATTTT.

This clone was observed once. The J gene is TRBJ2-7, the V gene TRBV27, with TRBD2 identical over 9 bases. The CDR3 runs to 14 residues. V trimming: 8 bases; J trimming: 5 bases; junction bases outside the gene matches: 10. Germline loops: CDR1 MNHEY, CDR2 SMNVEV (reference sequence). CDR3 in DNA: TGTGCCAGCGGAAAGCGGGGGGAAGGGCACGAGCAGTACTTC. It specifies CASGKRGEGHEQYF.

The chain joins TRBV6-6 to TRBJ2-1; D perhaps matches TRBD1 (5 bases). Germline V gives CDR1 MNHNY, CDR2 SVGAGI (reference sequence). Trimming left V 5 bases short and J 7 bases short, with 9 bases between. The CDR3 totals 12 residues. CDR3 DNA: TGTGCCAGCAGTCTAAACAGGAATGAGCAGTTCTTC. Amino acids: CASSLNRNEQFF.

The chain is built from TRBV10-3 and TRBJ2-3; 13 positions match TRBD2. This CDR3 has 19 residues. Trimming took 4 bases from V and 5 from J; bases not matched to a gene: 15. Germline assignment: CDR1 ENHRY and CDR2 SYGVKD. The CDR3 DNA is TGTGCCATCAGTGGAACCCCCCAAACTAGCGGGGGGGGGTTAGATACGCAGTATTTT. It specifies CAISGTPQTSGGGLDTQYF.

In the case of this clone: Within the sample, other DNA sequences also encode this same CDR3. CDR3 residues: CASSLSRGDSYEQYF. DNA of the CDR3: TGTGCCAGCAGCTTATCCCGGGGGGACTCCTACGAGCAGTACTTC. This chain joins TRBV7-2 and TRBJ2-7, with 7 positions matching TRBD2. V lost 2 bases and J lost 0; bases outside the gene matches: 4. Germline values: CDR1 SGHTA, CDR2 FQGNSA. CDR3 length: 15 amino acids.

This clone was recorded once. This sequence joins TRBV7-2 and TRBJ1-4; D is undetermined. Germline CDR1 reads SGHTA; CDR2 reads FQGNSA. The CDR3 runs to 14 residues. The V and J ends lost 5 bases and 4 bases respectively, with 11 bases between them. The CDR3: CASSQERVNEKLFF. The CDR3 DNA sequence: TGTGCCAGCAGCCAAGAGAGGGTTAATGAAAAACTGTTTTTT.

The CDR3 DNA is TGTGCCAGCAGTTACCAAGGGGGCGCGGGGTATGGCTACACCTTC. Amino acid sequence: CASSYQGGAGYGYTF. The chain combines TRBV6-5 with TRBJ1-2; 7 bases agree with TRBD1. This CDR3 has 15 residues. V was pared by 2 bases and J by 5 bases, with 8 bases of the junction left unmatched. In germline, CDR1 is MNHEY, CDR2 SVGAGI.

This clone has just one count. The gene calls are TRBV6-5 and TRBJ1-2; possible D gene TRBD1, 5 bases. From germline, CDR1 is MNHEY and CDR2 SVGAGI. The CDR3 contains 11 residues. With 10 bases removed from V and 4 bases from J, the gap between germline ends came to 10 bases. DNA of the CDR3: TGTGCCACCGCGACAGTCTATGGCTACACCTTC. Amino acid sequence: CATATVYGYTF.

The gene calls are TRBV7-8 and TRBJ2-7; D uncertain. The CDR3 is 11 amino acids. From germline, CDR1 is SGHVS and CDR2 FQNEAQ. V dropped 5 bases and J dropped 7 bases, with 9 bases sitting between them. The CDR3 nucleotides are TGTGCCAGCAGCCCAGAACAGGAGCAGTACTTC. Amino acid sequence: CASSPEQEQYF.

The genes are TRBV5-8 and TRBJ1-5; D remains unclear. CDR3 length equals 14 residues. Between the trimmed V and J ends, which lost 0 bases and 0 bases, there was a span of 4 bases. Germline V CDR1 and CDR2: SGHTS, YDEGEE. This chain's CDR3 is CASSLVYSNQPQHF. DNA for the CDR3: TGTGCCAGCAGCTTGGTATATAGCAATCAGCCCCAGCATTTT.

This chain joins TRBV3-1 (or the pseudogene TRBV3-2) and TRBJ2-1; possible D gene TRBD1, 5 bases. Trimming removed 4 bases at V and 5 bases at J, with 12 bases between. Germline lookup yields CDR1 LGHDT and CDR2 YNNKEL (reference sequence). The CDR3 covers 14 residues. In nucleotides, the CDR3 is TGTGCCAGCAGCCCTTGGACAATCCACAATGAGCAGTTCTTC. Protein product: CASSPWTIHNEQFF.

V and J are TRBV2 and TRBJ2-1, with 13 bases aligning to TRBD2. Germline V CDR1 and CDR2: SNHLY, FYNNEI. The CDR3 is 14 residues long. Germline trimming cut 4 bases from V and 8 bases from J; bases unmatched to any gene: 2. CDR3 sequence reads: CASSGTSGGHEQFF. CDR3 DNA: TGTGCCAGCAGTGGGACTAGCGGGGGCCATGAGCAGTTCTTC.

This clone was recorded only once. As DNA, the CDR3 is TGTGCCAGCAGGAGGACAGCATTGAACACTGAAGCTTTCTTT. It specifies CASRRTALNTEAFF. The V and J genes are TRBV5-8 and TRBJ1-1; D is perhaps TRBD1 (6 bases). The germline V gene has CDR1 SGHTS and CDR2 YDEGEE. CDR3 length: 14 amino acids. Trimming left V 5 bases short and J 0 bases short, with 11 bases between.

The rearrangement links TRBV4-3 to TRBJ2-7, with 11 bases identical to TRBD2. This CDR3 has 18 residues. Looked up from germline, CDR1 is LGHNA and CDR2 is YSLEER. V was clipped by 0 bases and J by 0 bases; unmatched bases: 7. CDR3 amino acids: CASSQEDPTSGASYEQYF. CDR3 bases: TGCGCCAGCAGCCAAGAAGATCCGACTAGCGGGGCCTCCTACGAGCAGTACTTC.

V is TRBV5-1 and J is TRBJ2-3; 9 nucleotides match TRBD2. V lost 0 bases to trimming and J lost 4 bases; unmatched junction nucleotides: 9. CDR1 and CDR2 (germline): SGHRS, YFSETQ. This CDR3 contains 17 residues. This CDR3 reads CASSLARGGGAADTQYF. The CDR3 DNA follows: TGCGCCAGCAGCTTGGCCCGGGGCGGGGGGGCCGCAGATACGCAGTATTTT.

V is TRBV24-1 and J is TRBJ2-5, with 10 bases aligning to TRBD1. CDR1 is KGHDR, CDR2 SFDVKD, per germline. V lost 7 bases, J lost 4 bases, and 8 bases stayed unmatched. This CDR3 is 15 amino acids long. CDR3 nucleotide sequence: TGTGCCACCAGCATAGGACAGGGGGTGGCAGAGACCCAGTACTTC. Translated: CATSIGQGVAETQYF.

This chain connects TRBV10-1 to TRBJ2-3; 7 bases match TRBD2. This CDR3 has 15 amino acids. J gave up 0 bases and V 2 bases, and 2 bases lay outside the gene matches. Germline V CDR1 and CDR2: WNHNN, SYGVQD (reference sequence). The CDR3 loop reads CASSEARGSTDTQYF. CDR3 sequence (DNA): TGCGCCAGCAGTGAGGCGCGGGGGAGCACAGATACGCAGTATTTT.

As concerns this clone: Its ends do not fully match the called genes, so a read error is possible. The J gene is TRBJ1-4, the V gene TRBV10-1; 9 nucleotides align to TRBD1. The CDR3 totals 14 residues. The germline CDR1 and CDR2 sequences are WNHNN and SYGVQD (reference sequence). The DNA for the CDR3 is TGCGCCAGCACCAGGACAGGGGCCCTCGAAAGACTGTTTTTT. It codes for CASTRTGALERLFF.

This sequence joins TRBV7-2 and TRBJ2-4; TRBD1 might be the D (5 bases). The germline CDR1 and CDR2 sequences are SGHTA and FQGNSA. The V end lost 1 base, the J end lost 5 bases, and 21 bases lay between the germline ends. The CDR3 contains 18 residues. The chain's CDR3 is CASSLGPGHLPPQNIQYF. CDR3 nucleotide sequence: TGTGCCAGCAGCTTAGGGCCCGGACATTTACCCCCTCAAAACATTCAGTACTTC.

The chain links TRBV10-3 to TRBJ1-3; tentative D call: TRBD1 (5 bases). Trimming removed 6 bases from V and 7 bases from J, with 19 bases in between. The germline CDR1 and CDR2 sequences are ENHRY and SYGVKD. The CDR3 contains 15 residues. Here the CDR3 reads CAISKQTVRGNTIYF. Written as DNA, the CDR3 is TGTGCCATCAGCAAACAGACAGTTCGGGGGAACACCATATATTTT.

The chain recombines TRBV4-2 with TRBJ1-1; D unclear. This CDR3 region has 12 residues. CDR1 and CDR2 from the germline V gene are LGHNA and YNFKEQ. V gave up 1 base and J gave up 10 bases, with 10 bases separating them. Here the CDR3 DNA reads TGTGCCAGCAGCCAAGGGCAGTATCCAGCTTTCTTT. It encodes CASSQGQYPAFF.

The chain is built from TRBV5-1 and TRBJ2-3, with 9 nucleotides matching TRBD2. Germline CDR1 reads SGHRS; CDR2 reads YFSETQ. After removal of 1 base from V and 4 bases from J, the junction contained 7 bases not matched to a gene. The CDR3 is 16 residues long. In DNA, the CDR3 is TGCGCCAGCAGCTTGTTGAGCGGGGGGCGAGCAGATACGCAGTATTTT. Protein sequence: CASSLLSGGRADTQYF.

The CDR3 region is CASSHPGSEAFF. DNA of the CDR3: TGTGCCAGCAGCCATCCGGGGTCTGAAGCTTTCTTT. The chain joins TRBV3-1 (or the pseudogene TRBV3-2) to TRBJ1-1; D remains unclear. The V end was cut by 3 bases, the J end by 6 bases, with 8 bases between. Germline lookup yields CDR1 LGHDT and CDR2 YNNKEL (reference sequence). The CDR3 covers 12 residues.

The rearrangement uses TRBV7-2 and TRBJ2-1; 9 bases fit TRBD2. Germline CDR1 is SGHTA and CDR2 is FQGNSA. This CDR3 has 15 amino acids. The V segment lost 1 base and the J segment 12 bases; nucleotides outside the gene matches: 10. Here the CDR3 reads CASSLGSAGGFGQFF. CDR3 DNA sequence: TGTGCCAGCAGCTTAGGGTCTGCGGGGGGGTTCGGGCAGTTCTTC.

The genes are TRBV7-6 and TRBJ2-1; D might be TRBD2 (7 bases). Trimming pared 3 bases from V and 3 bases from J, leaving 12 bases between. Germline V lookup: CDR1 SGHVS, CDR2 FNYEAQ. CDR3 length: 15 amino acids. The DNA for the CDR3 is TGTGCCAGCAGCTTCGGCGGGGGACACTACAATGAGCAGTTCTTC. Protein sequence: CASSFGGGHYNEQFF.

This clone was counted only a few times. The same CDR3 also results from other DNA sequences found in this sample. This chain connects TRBV5-6 to TRBJ1-2; 7 bases are shared with TRBD1. J gave up 2 bases and V 4 bases, and 5 bases lay outside the gene matches. The CDR3 loop spans 14 amino acids. The germline V gene has CDR1 SGHDT and CDR2 YYEEEE. The CDR3 bases are TGTGCCAGCAGCCCCGGGACAGTAAACTATGGCTACACCTTC. Translating it yields CASSPGTVNYGYTF.

V gene TRBV6-5 combines with J gene TRBJ1-2; no firm D call. The CDR3 has 11 amino acids. V lost 2 bases and J 10 bases, leaving 8 bases between the germline ends. CDR1 MNHEY and CDR2 SVGAGI come from the germline V gene. The CDR3 reads CASSYGLIYTF. Written as DNA, the CDR3 is TGTGCCAGCAGTTACGGGCTCATCTACACCTTC.

The table lists this clone with a few counts. The V and J genes are TRBV3-1 (or the pseudogene TRBV3-2) and TRBJ2-2; D is unresolved. Trimming removed 2 bases from V and 1 base from J, with 11 bases in between. The CDR3 length is 16 residues. CDR1 LGHDT and CDR2 YNNKEL come from the germline V gene (reference sequence). The CDR3 bases are TGTGCCAGCAGCCAATCCCGAACTATGAACACCGGGGAGCTGTTTTTT. Its translation is CASSQSRTMNTGELFF.

The V call is TRBV19, the J call TRBJ1-1; D not resolved. The germline CDR1 and CDR2 sequences are LNHDA and SQIVND (reference sequence). The V end lost 5 bases, the J end lost 3 bases, and 10 bases lay between the germline ends. The CDR3 is made up of 13 amino acids. The CDR3, as DNA: TGTGCCAGTAGTTCGCTCCGGGACACTGAAGCTTTCTTT. As protein: CASSSLRDTEAFF.